This record covers a single T cell receptor (beta chain). What it binds is not known. This entry belongs to a study of vaccination effects on CD4 cells after COVID-19. Study-wide context: Each participant received a vaccine that was either BNT162b2 or mRNA-1273, given as two doses.

The table came from immunoSEQ multiplex PCR; TCRdb's copy has only in-frame clones and leaves some out. The sample yields tens of thousands of clones, roughly four fifths seen once. Sequencing in the ViraFEST assay came after antigen-specific CD4+ T cells had been expanded with viral peptide pools, which were used to stimulate PBMC. It was after nine to ten days of culture that CD4+ T cells were isolated. IL-2 at 10 IU/ml and peptides at roughly 10 ug/ml were added to cultured PBMC, about 1.8 million per well. Both day 3 and day 7 saw half the medium replaced with IL-2 medium. Broader study findings: Clones from infection and from vaccination both contracted markedly late after vaccination.

V gave up 4 bases and J gave up 2 bases, with 11 bases separating them. This CDR3 comprises 14 residues. The germline gives CDR1 SGHDN, CDR2 FVKESK. V and J are TRBV14 and TRBJ1-2; D is undetermined. The sequence was obtained from a human donor who received a COVID-19 vaccine. Material: CD4+ T cells from PBMCs cultured with HCoV-229E spike peptides, obtained before COVID-19 vaccination. The CDR3 bases are TGTGCCAGCAGCCCCCTCATTGACAACTATGGCTACACCTTC. This codes for CASSPLIDNYGYTF.